This entry lists 21 T cell receptor beta chains sequenced from one sample in a study of T cells after yellow fever vaccination. Each CDR3 protein gets one entry after TCRdb re-called the 5' RACE reads with MiXCR. Among 500,000 to 650,000 distinct CDR3 sequences listed, about 15% were seen once. Sequenced here: PBMCs, sampled 5 to 6 days after the first yellow fever vaccination. The receptors were sampled from a man aged 18 to 29 who received the YFV17D yellow fever vaccine.

This clonotype was picked up a small number of times. The chain joins TRBV5-6 to TRBJ2-2; D remains unclear. V dropped 5 bases and J dropped 0 bases, with 11 bases sitting between them. The CDR3 length is 15 residues. From germline, CDR1 is SGHDT and CDR2 YYEEEE. In DNA, the CDR3 is TGTGCCAGCAGTATCCAGGCAACGAACACCGGGGAGCTGTTTTTT. Translating it yields CASSIQATNTGELFF.

This clonotype appeared a few times. CDR3 protein: CASSSLGDGAEHF. The CDR3 coding sequence is TGTGCCAGCAGTTCCTTAGGGGACGGAGCCGAGCATTTT. The V and J genes are TRBV6-5 and TRBJ1-5, with TRBD1 as a possible D gene (5 bases). The CDR3 totals 13 residues. V lost 4 bases to trimming and J lost 14 bases, with 18 bases between them. Germline loops: CDR1 MNHEY, CDR2 SVGAGI.

This CDR3 reads CASNDRGAGGDVEAFF. The CDR3 coding sequence is TGTGCCAGCAACGATCGGGGGGCAGGGGGCGATGTTGAAGCTTTCTTT. The gene calls are TRBV6-1 and TRBJ1-1; 8 bases are shared with TRBD1. CDR3 length: 16 residues. The V segment lost 7 bases and the J segment 7 bases; nucleotides outside the gene matches: 17. Germline values: CDR1 MNHNS, CDR2 SASEGT.

J is TRBJ2-3 and V is TRBV14; 11 bases line up with TRBD2. The CDR3 consists of 17 residues. Unmatched junction bases numbered 7, after V lost 1 base and J lost 4 bases. Germline lookup yields CDR1 SGHDN and CDR2 FVKESK. CDR3 loop: CASSQGELAGAADTQYF. For the CDR3, the DNA is TGTGCCAGCAGCCAAGGAGAACTAGCGGGGGCGGCAGATACGCAGTATTTT.

This clonotype was seen only a few times. The rearrangement uses TRBV7-8 and TRBJ2-5; D not certain. The V end was cut by 0 bases, the J end by 0 bases, with 5 bases between. This CDR3 spans 14 amino acids. The V gene's germline CDR1 is SGHVS and CDR2 FQNEAQ. CDR3 residues: CASSLAKYQETQYF. CDR3 in DNA: TGTGCCAGCAGCTTAGCGAAGTACCAAGAGACCCAGTACTTC.

The V call is TRBV4-3, the J call TRBJ2-3; 8 nucleotides agree with TRBD2. V dropped 1 base and J dropped 6; count of bases not matched to a gene: 6. The CDR3 consists of 15 residues. The germline V gene has CDR1 LGHNA and CDR2 YSLEER. Written as DNA, the CDR3 is TGCGCCAGCAGCCAAGTATCTAGCGGGTCGGATACGCAGTATTTT. This codes for CASSQVSSGSDTQYF.

The V call is TRBV20-1, the J call TRBJ1-1; no clear D. In germline, CDR1 is DFQATT, CDR2 SNEGSKA (reference sequence). The CDR3 runs to 13 residues. V was cut by 5 bases and J by 8 bases, with 18 bases left in between. This chain's CDR3 is CSASSQVLIEAFF. Here the CDR3 DNA reads TGCAGTGCTTCCAGTCAGGTCCTAATCGAAGCTTTCTTT.

The chain is built from TRBV11-2 and TRBJ2-3; tentatively, D is TRBD2 (8 bases). Deletions cut 1 base from V and 0 bases from J, with 17 bases between. This CDR3 region has 18 residues. The V gene's germline CDR1 is SGHAT and CDR2 FQNNGV. The CDR3 reads CASSLVSGTALSTDTQYF. The CDR3 DNA follows: TGTGCCAGCAGCTTAGTTAGCGGGACAGCGCTTAGCACAGATACGCAGTATTTT.

This clonotype was picked up many times. V and J are TRBV2 and TRBJ1-5; no reliable D call. This CDR3 contains 14 residues. Germline-derived CDR1 and CDR2 are SNHLY and FYNNEI. Trimming removed 5 bases at V and 0 bases at J, with 8 bases between. CDR3 loop: CASSLAASNQPQHF. The CDR3 region has the DNA TGTGCCAGCAGTTTGGCAGCTAGCAATCAGCCCCAGCATTTT.

This chain links TRBV7-9 with TRBJ1-6; possibly TRBD1 for D (6 bases). There are 17 residues in the CDR3. Germline V CDR1 and CDR2: SEHNR, FQNEAQ (reference sequence). The V end lost 0 bases, the J end lost 7 bases, and 16 bases lay between the germline ends. CDR3 sequence (DNA): TGTGCCAGCAGCTTAGCCCCAGGGGCTCGTAAGAATTCACCCCTCCACTTT. It is translated as CASSLAPGARKNSPLHF.

This clonotype was detected only a few times. This rearrangement joins TRBV4-3 to TRBJ1-1; D is undetermined. CDR3 length equals 14 residues. Germline V lookup: CDR1 LGHNA, CDR2 YSLEER. Between the trimmed V and J ends, which lost 3 bases and 4 bases, there was a span of 12 bases. In nucleotides, the CDR3 is TGCGCCAGCAGCCAGAGCCGGGGAGGCACTGAAGCTTTCTTT. This sequence encodes CASSQSRGGTEAFF.

This chain links TRBV9 with TRBJ2-3; TRBD1 aligns across 10 bases. Looked up from germline, CDR1 is SGDLS and CDR2 is YYNGEE. The CDR3 runs 16 residues. The junction had 8 bases not matched to a gene; V was cut back by 3 bases and J by 4 bases. The chain's CDR3 is CASSGRDRGLADTQYF. CDR3 sequence (DNA): TGTGCCAGCAGCGGAAGGGACAGGGGTTTAGCAGATACGCAGTATTTT.

This clonotype was detected a few times. The chain employs TRBV5-1 and TRBJ1-1; D gene ambiguous. Trimming took off 6 bases at V and 6 bases at J, with 15 bases between the two ends. The CDR3 has 13 amino acids. The germline V gene encodes CDR1 SGHRS and CDR2 YFSETQ. The CDR3 bases are TGCGCCAGCAACGGATTAGGAGACCCTGAAGCTTTCTTT. Protein: CASNGLGDPEAFF.

This chain links TRBV30 with TRBJ2-5, with D possibly TRBD1 on 6 matching bases. CDR1 GTSNPN and CDR2 SVGIG come from the germline V gene (reference sequence). This CDR3 has 13 amino acids. The V end was cut by 5 bases, the J end by 4 bases, with 14 bases between. In nucleotides, the CDR3 is TGTGCCTGGTCGAAACAGGGCCGAGAGACCCAGTACTTC. Translation: CAWSKQGRETQYF.

The V call is TRBV20-1, the J call TRBJ2-4; D is uncertain. Trimming left V 3 bases short and J 0 bases short, with 15 bases between. The germline V gene has CDR1 DFQATT and CDR2 SNEGSKA (reference sequence). The CDR3 is made up of 16 amino acids. CDR3 in amino acids: CSASSGRILAKNIQYF. In nucleotides, the CDR3 is TGCAGTGCTAGCTCGGGCAGGATACTAGCCAAAAACATTCAGTACTTC.

The gene calls are TRBV9 and TRBJ1-1; maybe TRBD1 (6 bases). Looked up from germline, CDR1 is SGDLS and CDR2 is YYNGEE. V lost 0 bases, J lost 1 base, and 10 bases lay in between. The CDR3 covers 15 residues. The CDR3 sequence is CASSVGGHPNTEAFF. The CDR3 DNA sequence: TGTGCCAGCAGCGTAGGGGGACACCCGAACACTGAAGCTTTCTTT.

Concerning this clonotype itself: At one of its ends the junction is not consistent with the germline gene, which may arise from a read error. V gene TRBV11-2 combines with J gene TRBJ1-2; the match to TRBD1 covers 7 bases. The CDR3 covers 11 residues. The germline CDR1 and CDR2 sequences are SGHAT and FQNNGV. In DNA form, the CDR3 reads TGTGCCAGCAGCCGGGACAGCCGGTTTTCGTTC. This sequence encodes CASSRDSRFSF. Drawing the rest from reference TRBV11-2 and TRBJ1-2, the complete variable domain is EAGVAQSPRYKIIEKRQSVAFWCNPISGHATLYWYQQILGQGPKLLIQFQNNGVVDDSQLPKDRFSAERLKGVDSTLKIQPAKLEDSAVYLCASSRDSRFSFGSGTRLTVV.

This chain joins TRBV6-2 or TRBV6-3 and TRBJ2-3; weak D call: TRBD1 (5 bases). There are 15 residues in the CDR3. Germline assignment: CDR1 MNHEY and CDR2 SVGEGT. The V gene lost 2 bases and the J gene lost 4 bases, with 13 bases spanning the gap. In nucleotides, the CDR3 is TGTGCCAGCAGTTACCGTAACTGGGGCGCAGATACGCAGTATTTT. It yields the protein CASSYRNWGADTQYF.

The chain uses TRBV5-1 and TRBJ1-1, with D perhaps TRBD1 (6 bases). The CDR3 is 15 amino acids. Per germline, CDR1 SGHRS and CDR2 YFSETQ. V was trimmed by 2 bases and J by 1 base, leaving 12 bases between them. CDR3 sequence (DNA): TGCGCCAGCAGCTTCGACGCCAGGGGGAACACTGAAGCTTTCTTT. Protein product: CASSFDARGNTEAFF.

The chain is built from TRBV5-1 and TRBJ2-3; D remains unclear. V lost 6 bases and J lost 4, with 6 bases in between. CDR3 size: 11 residues. From germline, CDR1 is SGHRS and CDR2 YFSETQ. Written as DNA, the CDR3 is TGCGCCAGCAACTGGGCAGATACGCAGTATTTT. Its protein is CASNWADTQYF.

J is TRBJ1-2 and V is TRBV20-1; tentatively, D is TRBD1 (6 bases). CDR1 is DFQATT and CDR2 is SNEGSKA in the germline V gene (reference sequence). V was cut by 3 bases and J by 8 bases, with 13 bases left in between. The CDR3 consists of 12 residues. Here the CDR3 reads CSARRGARGYTF. Written as DNA, the CDR3 is TGCAGTGCTAGGCGGGGGGCGCGCGGCTACACCTTC.